The 20 T cell receptor beta chains presented below share a single source sample, sequenced in a study of cytomegalovirus exposure and HLA in healthy donors. In the PCR, 60 Vbeta and 13 Jbeta primers were used. Sequenced by immunoSEQ multiplex PCR; TCRdb stores in-frame clones only, minus some. The table includes under 200,000 clones, about 68% detected once. The specimen was PBMCs. The receptors stem from a female donor in good health and CMV-seronegative.

The chain links TRBV12-5 to TRBJ2-2; no clear D gene. CDR1 LGHNT and CDR2 FRNRAP come from the germline V gene. V was trimmed by 1 base and J by 9 bases, leaving 24 bases between them. The CDR3 contains 18 residues. The CDR3 bases are TGTGCTAGTGGTTTGGACTCTTTCATGAGGAGCGTCGTGAGGGAGCTGTTTTTT. As protein: CASGLDSFMRSVVRELFF. Together with reference TRBV12-5 and TRBJ2-2, the CDR3 gives the full variable domain: DARVTQTPRHKVTEMGQEVTMRCQPILGHNTVFWYRQTMMQGLELLAYFRNRAPLDDSGMPKDRFSAEMPDATLATLKIQPSEPRDSAVYFCASGLDSFMRSVVRELFFGEGSRLTVL.

The V and J genes are TRBV6-5 and TRBJ2-1, with D possibly matching TRBD2 (5 bases). V was trimmed by 6 bases and J by 6 bases, leaving 9 bases between them. CDR3 length equals 12 residues. Looked up from germline, CDR1 is MNHEY and CDR2 is SVGAGI. CDR3 sequence reads: CASRPRGNEQFF. As DNA, the CDR3 is TGTGCCAGCAGGCCACGGGGCAATGAGCAGTTCTTC.

As concerns this clone: Here the CDR3 omits its conserved ending phenylalanine or tryptophan, so a read error is the likely source. The DNA is omitted, as the CDR3 cannot be located on it reliably, and the CDR3 follows TCRdb's listing. V gene TRBV5-4 combines with J gene TRBJ2-7; the D call of TRBD1 is as the table states it, not checked on the DNA. The CDR3 sequence runs 11 residues, both termini included. Germline V CDR1 and CDR2: SGHNT, YYREEE (reference sequence). The CDR3 loop reads CASSLGGTATL.

This clone has a handful of counts. This chain connects TRBV28 to TRBJ2-2, with TRBD2 matching over 8 bases. This CDR3 is 15 amino acids long. The V segment lost 7 bases and the J segment 0 bases; nucleotides outside the gene matches: 4. Germline loops: CDR1 MDHEN, CDR2 SYDVKM. CDR3 in amino acids: CASTQGLANTGELFF. The CDR3 DNA follows: TGTGCCAGCACCCAGGGACTAGCGAACACCGGGGAGCTGTTTTTT.

This chain joins TRBV7-9 and TRBJ1-6; D is ambiguous. The CDR3 spans 14 residues. Germline-derived CDR1 and CDR2 are SEHNR and FQNEAQ (reference sequence). Trimming cost V 5 bases and J 7 bases, with 12 bases left between them. CDR3 sequence: CASSPDTINSPLHF. The CDR3 region has the DNA TGTGCCAGCAGCCCTGACACGATCAATTCACCCCTCCACTTT.

This clone was counted a few times. The chain couples TRBV2 to TRBJ2-3, with a possible D match to TRBD1 (5 bases). Trimming took off 3 bases at V and 3 bases at J, with 10 bases between the two ends. The V gene's germline CDR1 is SNHLY and CDR2 FYNNEI. The CDR3 is 14 amino acids. The CDR3 loop reads CASSDGAVTDTQYF. The CDR3 coding sequence is TGTGCCAGCAGTGATGGGGCGGTTACAGATACGCAGTATTTT.

V and J are TRBV30 and TRBJ1-1; the D gene is possibly TRBD1 (6 bases). V was shortened by 3 bases and J by 1 base, with 18 bases between the two germline ends. The CDR3 loop spans 16 amino acids. CDR1 and CDR2 from the germline V gene are GTSNPN and SVGIG (reference sequence). In DNA form, the CDR3 reads TGTGCCTGGAGAGTCGCAGGGGCGAGCGGGAACACTGAAGCTTTCTTT. It encodes CAWRVAGASGNTEAFF.

This rearrangement joins TRBV4-3 to TRBJ2-5, with D uncertain. This CDR3 comprises 16 residues. Trimming shortened V by 0 bases and J by 3 bases, and 14 bases separated the two germline ends. Germline V gives CDR1 LGHNA, CDR2 YSLEER. This CDR3 reads CASSQEPPPREETQYF. DNA for the CDR3: TGCGCCAGCAGCCAAGAACCACCGCCCCGGGAAGAGACCCAGTACTTC.

The rearrangement uses TRBV27 and TRBJ2-1; 8 positions match TRBD2. This CDR3 is built from 15 residues. With 4 bases clipped from V and 1 base from J, the junction kept 3 bases outside the gene matches. CDR1 and CDR2 from the germline V gene are MNHEY and SMNVEV (reference sequence). CDR3 sequence reads: CASSSPSGSYNEQFF. In nucleotides, the CDR3 is TGTGCCAGCAGTTCCCCTAGCGGGTCCTACAATGAGCAGTTCTTC.

This clone appeared a few times. The chain uses TRBV25-1 and TRBJ2-3, with 7 nucleotides matching TRBD1. The junction had 3 bases not matched to a gene; V was cut back by 3 bases and J by 9 bases. The CDR3 consists of 12 residues. The germline CDR1 and CDR2 sequences are MGHDK and SYGVNS. CDR3 residues: CASSEVRGTQYF. For the CDR3, the DNA is TGTGCCAGCAGTGAGGTCAGGGGGACGCAGTATTTT.

The V call is TRBV18, the J call TRBJ1-2; D may be TRBD1 (6 bases). V was clipped by 2 bases and J by 3 bases, with 13 bases between them. Germline CDR1 KGHSH, CDR2 LQKENI. This CDR3 comprises 15 residues. The DNA of the CDR3 is TGTGCCAGCTCACCAACGGCCAGGGGATACTATGGCTACACCTTC. Translating gives CASSPTARGYYGYTF.

CDR3 residues: CASSLDGQGNQPQHF. CDR3 nucleotide sequence: TGCGCCAGCAGCTTGGACGGACAGGGAAATCAGCCCCAGCATTTT. The chain joins TRBV5-1 to TRBJ1-5; 8 nucleotides match TRBD1. CDR1 and CDR2 from the germline V gene are SGHRS and YFSETQ. The CDR3 spans 15 residues. V trimming: 0 bases; J trimming: 4 bases; junction bases outside the gene matches: 3.

The V gene is TRBV7-2, the J gene TRBJ2-3; TRBD2 matches at 10 bases. Germline values: CDR1 SGHTA, CDR2 FQGNSA. The CDR3 totals 16 residues. The J segment lost 5 bases and the V segment lost 5 bases, leaving 10 bases of the junction unmatched. The CDR3 sequence: CASSLRAGGPIDTQYF. The CDR3 DNA follows: TGTGCCAGCAGCCTCCGAGCGGGAGGGCCAATAGATACGCAGTATTTT.

V gene TRBV6-5 combines with J gene TRBJ2-1, with D tentatively TRBD1 (5 bases). In germline, CDR1 is MNHEY, CDR2 SVGAGI. The CDR3 length is 13 residues. V dropped 2 bases and J dropped 9 bases, with 11 bases sitting between them. The CDR3: CASSYGSGREQFF. CDR3 in DNA: TGTGCCAGCAGTTACGGGTCAGGGCGTGAGCAGTTCTTC.

This chain joins TRBV4-3 and TRBJ2-7, with TRBD2 matching over 7 bases. The CDR3 has 14 residues. With V trimmed by 4 bases and J by 4 bases, 7 bases remained unmatched. Germline assignment: CDR1 LGHNA and CDR2 YSLEER. DNA of the CDR3: TGCGCCAGCAGCCTTCTCTCGGGAGGATACGAGCAGTACTTC. Protein sequence: CASSLLSGGYEQYF.

This chain joins TRBV9 and TRBJ2-1; TRBD2 matches at 9 bases. Looked up from germline, CDR1 is SGDLS and CDR2 is YYNGEE. V lost 1 base, J lost 5 bases, and 1 base stayed unmatched. The CDR3 sequence is 14 residues long. CDR3 protein: CASSVLAGHNEQFF. The CDR3 nucleotides are TGTGCCAGCAGCGTACTAGCGGGGCACAATGAGCAGTTCTTC.

This clone has a handful of counts. V is TRBV5-6 and J is TRBJ1-1, with D maybe TRBD1 (5 bases). Between the trimmed V and J ends, which lost 3 bases and 3 bases, there was a span of 12 bases. This CDR3 is 14 amino acids long. CDR1 SGHDT and CDR2 YYEEEE come from the germline V gene. The CDR3 DNA follows: TGTGCCAGCAGCTCCATCGGGGGTGACACTGAAGCTTTCTTT. Protein sequence: CASSSIGGDTEAFF.

The chain carries TRBV2 and TRBJ1-2; perhaps TRBD1 as D (5 bases). Looked up from germline, CDR1 is SNHLY and CDR2 is FYNNEI. V lost 1 base to trimming and J lost 8 bases, with 23 bases between them. The CDR3 extends over 17 amino acids. Here the CDR3 reads CASSEEDEGTGVEGYTF. CDR3 DNA: TGTGCCAGCAGTGAAGAAGACGAGGGTACGGGGGTTGAAGGCTACACCTTC.

This clone turned up a few times. The chain links TRBV6-5 to TRBJ1-6; D gene ambiguous. Germline V lookup: CDR1 MNHEY, CDR2 SVGAGI. The CDR3 totals 15 residues. V was shortened by 6 bases and J by 5 bases, with 14 bases between the two germline ends. The CDR3 here is CASSSRDTNNSPLHF. The CDR3, as DNA: TGTGCCAGCAGCTCCCGGGATACTAATAATTCACCCCTCCACTTT.

As concerns this clone: The junction does not match germline at one end; this may be a read error. This CDR3 is also generated by other DNA sequences in the sample. V and J are TRBV4-1 and TRBJ2-3; TRBD2 is a possible D gene (5 bases). The V gene's germline CDR1 is MGHRA and CDR2 YSYEKL. The CDR3 spans 13 residues. Written as DNA, the CDR3 is TGCGCCAGCAGCCCCGGGGTAGAGGATACGCAGTACTTT. This translates into CASSPGVEDTQYF.